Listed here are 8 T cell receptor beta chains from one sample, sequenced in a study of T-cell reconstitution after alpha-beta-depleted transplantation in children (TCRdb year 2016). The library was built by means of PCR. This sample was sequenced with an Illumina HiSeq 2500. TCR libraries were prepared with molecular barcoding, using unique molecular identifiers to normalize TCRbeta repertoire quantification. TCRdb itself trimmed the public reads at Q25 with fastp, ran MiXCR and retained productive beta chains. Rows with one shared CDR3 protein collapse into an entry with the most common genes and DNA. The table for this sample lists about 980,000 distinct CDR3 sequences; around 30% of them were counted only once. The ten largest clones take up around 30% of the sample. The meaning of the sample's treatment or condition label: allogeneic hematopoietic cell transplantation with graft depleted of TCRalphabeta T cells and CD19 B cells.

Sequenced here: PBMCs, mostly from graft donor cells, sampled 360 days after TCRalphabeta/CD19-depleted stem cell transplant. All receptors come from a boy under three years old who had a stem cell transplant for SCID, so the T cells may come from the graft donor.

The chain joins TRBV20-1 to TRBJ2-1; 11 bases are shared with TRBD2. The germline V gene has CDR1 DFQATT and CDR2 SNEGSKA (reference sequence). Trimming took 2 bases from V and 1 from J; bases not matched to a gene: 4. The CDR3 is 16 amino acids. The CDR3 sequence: CSARFPSGGSYNEQFF. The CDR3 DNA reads TGCAGTGCTAGATTCCCTAGCGGGGGGTCCTACAATGAGCAGTTCTTC.

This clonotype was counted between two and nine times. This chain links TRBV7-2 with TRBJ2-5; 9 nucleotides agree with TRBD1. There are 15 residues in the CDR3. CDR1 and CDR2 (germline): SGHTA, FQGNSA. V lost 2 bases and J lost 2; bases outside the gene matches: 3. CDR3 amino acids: CASSLFGTGQETQYF. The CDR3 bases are TGTGCCAGCAGCTTATTCGGGACAGGGCAAGAGACCCAGTACTTC.

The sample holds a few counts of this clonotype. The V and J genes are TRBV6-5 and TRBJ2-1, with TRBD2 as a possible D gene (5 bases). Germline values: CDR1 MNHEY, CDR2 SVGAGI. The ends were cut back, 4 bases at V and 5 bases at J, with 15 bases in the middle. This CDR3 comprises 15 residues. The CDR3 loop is CASSWAPAADNEQFF. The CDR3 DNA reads TGTGCCAGCAGTTGGGCCCCAGCGGCCGACAATGAGCAGTTCTTC.

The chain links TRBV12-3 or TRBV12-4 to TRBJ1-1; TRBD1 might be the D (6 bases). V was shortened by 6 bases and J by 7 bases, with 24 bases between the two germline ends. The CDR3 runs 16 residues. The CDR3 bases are TGTGCCAGCAGCCAGGGACACCCAACGGGGGGCTATGAAGCTTTCTTT. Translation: CASSQGHPTGGYEAFF.

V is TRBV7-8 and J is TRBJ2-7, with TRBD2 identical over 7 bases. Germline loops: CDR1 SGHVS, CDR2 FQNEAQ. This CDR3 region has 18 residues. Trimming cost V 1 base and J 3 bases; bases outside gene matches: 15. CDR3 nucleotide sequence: TGTGCCAGCAGCTTAGGCTTAGCAGGTTTCCGGGGGGACTACGAGCAGTACTTC. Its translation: CASSLGLAGFRGDYEQYF.

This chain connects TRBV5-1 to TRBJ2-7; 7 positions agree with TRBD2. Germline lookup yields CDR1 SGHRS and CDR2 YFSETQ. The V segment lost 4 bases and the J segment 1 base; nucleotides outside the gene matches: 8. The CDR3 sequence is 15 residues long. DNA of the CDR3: TGCGCCAGCAGCCCCCAAGCGGGGCCGTCCTACGAGCAGTACTTC. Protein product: CASSPQAGPSYEQYF.

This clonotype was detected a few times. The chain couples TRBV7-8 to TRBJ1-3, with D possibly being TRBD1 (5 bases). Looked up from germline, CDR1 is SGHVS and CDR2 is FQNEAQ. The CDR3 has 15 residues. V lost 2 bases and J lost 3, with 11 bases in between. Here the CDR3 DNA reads TGTGCCAGCAGCTTAAAGGGGATCTATGGAAACACCATATATTTT. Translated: CASSLKGIYGNTIYF.

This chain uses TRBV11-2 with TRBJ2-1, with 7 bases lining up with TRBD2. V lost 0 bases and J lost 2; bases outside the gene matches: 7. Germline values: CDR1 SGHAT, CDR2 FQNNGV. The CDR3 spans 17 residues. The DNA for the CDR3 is TGTGCCAGCAGCTTAGAGGGACTACCTAGCACCTACAATGAGCAGTTCTTC. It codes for CASSLEGLPSTYNEQFF.